This T cell receptor (beta chain) was captured in a study of blood T cell repertoires in COVID-19. Overall study context: PBMCs, B-cell-depleted T cells, or T cells provided the cDNA or gDNA that made up the material.

Measured with immunoSEQ multiplex PCR; TCRdb has only the in-frame clones, and not every one. Of roughly 230,000 clones in the sample, about 91% were seen once. This clone was seen a handful of times. Sample: peripheral blood. This sequence originates from a woman between 40 and 55 years old who had recovered from COVID-19.

Here the CDR3 reads CASSIIELPTDTQYF. DNA of the CDR3: TGTGCCAGCAGCATAATAGAGCTGCCCACAGATACGCAGTATTTT. The gene calls are TRBV21-1 and TRBJ2-3; TRBD2 was called by the table and not checked on the DNA. TRBV21-1 is noted as a pseudogene. The CDR3 sequence is 15 residues long.